A single sample gave rise to the 26 T cell receptor beta chains below, sequenced in a study of neurological immune-mediated disorders. TCRdb processed the 5' RACE reads anew with MiXCR; each CDR3 protein has one entry. The repertoire consists of 66,000 or so distinct CDR3 sequences, with 4.5% occurring once and the leading ten covering 6.5% to 7.5%. The sequenced material came from PBMCs. The source is a man aged 25 to 40 with multiple sclerosis.

At least ten counts were recorded for this clonotype. The chain uses TRBV20-1 and TRBJ2-5; D not resolved. CDR3 length: 14 amino acids. Trimming stripped 2 bases from V and 5 bases from J, with 15 bases between. Germline CDR1 and CDR2: DFQATT and SNEGSKA (reference sequence). CDR3 nucleotide sequence: TGCAGTGCTAGAAACGACATTACCCGGGAGACCCAGTACTTC. It yields the protein CSARNDITRETQYF.

This clonotype was recorded many times. At one end the junction does not follow the germline gene, possibly because of a read error. The chain links TRBV5-1 to TRBJ1-1, with TRBD1 identical over 11 bases. Germline V gene lookup returns CDR1 SGHRS and CDR2 YFSETQ. There are 14 residues in the CDR3. CDR3 amino acids: CASSLGQGGTEAFF. Here the CDR3 DNA reads TGTGCCAGCAGCCTGGGACAGGGGGGCACTGAAGCTTTCTTT.

There are a few counts of this clonotype. The rearrangement links TRBV3-1 to TRBJ1-5; D gene uncertain. Trimming removed 1 base from V and 3 bases from J, with 10 bases in between. This CDR3 is built from 15 residues. The germline V gene encodes CDR1 LGHDT and CDR2 YNNKEL (reference sequence). The CDR3 sequence is CASSQAGRPNQPQHF. The DNA of the CDR3 is TGTGCCAGCAGCCAAGCCGGACGGCCCAATCAGCCCCAGCATTTT.

This clonotype was recorded at least ten times. This chain connects TRBV4-1 to TRBJ1-2; 8 bases map to TRBD1. The CDR3 covers 15 residues. Germline V gene data show CDR1 as MGHRA and CDR2 as YSYEKL. V shed 5 bases, J shed 4 bases, and the junction held 9 bases outside the gene matches. CDR3 residues: CASSAIDTGGYGYTF. Here the CDR3 DNA reads TGCGCCAGCAGCGCCATCGATACAGGGGGCTATGGCTACACCTTC.

This clonotype was seen at least ten times. The chain couples TRBV5-1 to TRBJ1-2; D may be TRBD1 (5 bases). Trimming took off 4 bases at V and 3 bases at J, with 13 bases between the two ends. Germline CDR1 reads SGHRS; CDR2 reads YFSETQ. There are 14 residues in the CDR3. The CDR3 region has the DNA TGCGCCAGCAGCCCGTTGGGGGGAGACTATGGCTACACCTTC. Translation gives CASSPLGGDYGYTF. Drawing the rest from reference TRBV5-1 and TRBJ1-2, the complete variable domain is KAGVTQTPRYLIKTRGQQVTLSCSPISGHRSVSWYQQTPGQGLQFLFEYFSETQRNKGNFPGRFSGRQFSNSRSEMNVSTLELGDSALYLCASSPLGGDYGYTFGSGTRLTVV.

Ten or more counts support this clonotype. The chain links TRBV15 to TRBJ2-7; D uncertain. Germline loops: CDR1 LNHNV, CDR2 YYDKDF (reference sequence). Trimming took 0 bases from V and 4 from J, leaving 7 bases between them. This CDR3 contains 13 residues. The chain's CDR3 is CATSRDLGYEQYF. CDR3 coding DNA: TGTGCCACCAGCAGAGATCTAGGGTACGAGCAGTACTTC.

This rearrangement joins TRBV4-2 to TRBJ2-7, with no clear D. Germline-derived CDR1 and CDR2 are LGHNA and YNFKEQ. Trimming stripped 0 bases from V and 2 bases from J, with 11 bases between. This CDR3 spans 15 amino acids. The CDR3 nucleotides are TGTGCCAGCAGCCAAGAGGTCTCCGGTCCCTACGAGCAGTACGTC. Translated: CASSQEVSGPYEQYV.

V gene TRBV5-1 combines with J gene TRBJ1-1; D gene uncertain. V gave up 2 bases and J gave up 2 bases, with 10 bases separating them. The CDR3 contains 14 residues. Looked up from germline, CDR1 is SGHRS and CDR2 is YFSETQ. CDR3 loop: CASSFGNLNTEAFF. CDR3 bases: TGCGCCAGCAGCTTTGGTAACTTAAACACTGAAGCTTTCTTT.

At least ten counts were recorded for this clonotype. The gene calls are TRBV12-3 or TRBV12-4 and TRBJ1-4; no clear D gene. V shed 2 bases and J shed 8 bases, with 9 bases lying between them. The CDR3 totals 13 residues. The CDR3 spells CASSLIVGEKLFF. CDR3 sequence (DNA): TGTGCCAGCAGTTTAATTGTGGGCGAAAAACTGTTTTTT.

CDR3 bases: TGCAGTGCTAGAGGGGGTCCAATAAACGCTGAAGCTTTCTTT. As protein: CSARGGPINAEAFF. The gene calls are TRBV20-1 and TRBJ1-1; D is ambiguous. Germline CDR1 DFQATT, CDR2 SNEGSKA (reference sequence). Trimming took off 1 base at V and 6 bases at J, with 15 bases between the two ends. The CDR3 length is 14 residues.

This clonotype has ten or more counts. The V and J genes are TRBV20-1 and TRBJ1-1, with D tentatively TRBD1 (5 bases). Germline V lookup: CDR1 DFQATT, CDR2 SNEGSKA (reference sequence). Deletions cut 6 bases from V and 5 bases from J, with 16 bases between. CDR3 size: 13 residues. DNA of the CDR3: TGCAGTGCGAGGGACCCGGAGGGTACTGAAGCTTTCTTT. Its translation is CSARDPEGTEAFF.

Many counts were recorded for this clonotype. The genes are TRBV10-3 and TRBJ1-6, with a weak D call TRBD1 (6 bases). The CDR3 loop spans 16 amino acids. The V and J ends lost 2 bases and 5 bases respectively, with 13 bases between them. CDR1 ENHRY and CDR2 SYGVKD come from the germline V gene. The CDR3 is CAISEAGVLNNSPLHF. CDR3 in DNA: TGTGCCATCAGTGAGGCAGGGGTGTTGAATAATTCACCCCTCCACTTT.

This clonotype occurred many times. The chain joins TRBV20-1 to TRBJ2-3, with unresolved D. Germline-derived CDR1 and CDR2 are DFQATT and SNEGSKA (reference sequence). The CDR3 extends over 13 amino acids. Trimming removed 2 bases from V and 0 bases from J, with 6 bases in between. This CDR3 is CSARSASTDTQYF. The CDR3 region has the DNA TGCAGTGCTAGATCCGCCAGCACAGATACGCAGTATTTT.

This clonotype was observed at least ten times. The V and J genes are TRBV5-1 and TRBJ2-1; 8 nucleotides match TRBD2. This CDR3 region has 16 residues. After removal of 4 bases from V and 3 bases from J, the junction contained 9 bases not matched to a gene. The germline gives CDR1 SGHRS, CDR2 YFSETQ. CDR3 sequence: CASSLLRGAVYNEQFF. Here the CDR3 DNA reads TGCGCCAGCAGCCTATTGCGGGGGGCTGTCTACAATGAGCAGTTCTTC.

There are many counts of this clonotype. The V call is TRBV6-5, the J call TRBJ2-3, with D possibly being TRBD2 (6 bases). Trimming shortened V by 4 bases and J by 2 bases, and 16 bases separated the two germline ends. Looked up from germline, CDR1 is MNHEY and CDR2 is SVGAGI. This CDR3 is 16 amino acids long. The CDR3 DNA is TGTGCCAGCAGTTCTCGCGGGGAGCTGGTCACAGATACGCAGTATTTT. It codes for CASSSRGELVTDTQYF.

This clonotype was found many times. The chain recombines TRBV4-1 with TRBJ2-2; perhaps TRBD1 as D (6 bases). Germline CDR1 MGHRA, CDR2 YSYEKL. The V and J ends lost 0 bases and 2 bases respectively, with 13 bases between them. The CDR3 has 17 amino acids. The CDR3 here is CASSQEPTGFNTGELFF. The CDR3 bases are TGCGCCAGCAGCCAAGAGCCCACAGGGTTCAACACCGGGGAGCTGTTTTTT.

This clonotype was counted ten times or more. The gene calls are TRBV7-9 and TRBJ1-4, with 8 bases identical to TRBD1. With 5 bases clipped from V and 2 bases from J, the junction kept 4 bases outside the gene matches. This CDR3 region has 15 residues. The germline CDR1 and CDR2 sequences are SEHNR and FQNEAQ (reference sequence). The CDR3 is CASSPGQGTNEKLFF. The CDR3 DNA sequence: TGTGCCAGCAGCCCCGGACAGGGCACTAATGAAAAACTGTTTTTT.

The V gene is TRBV15, the J gene TRBJ2-1; D assignment may be TRBD1 or TRBD2 (6 bases each). V shed 0 bases and J shed 7 bases, with 10 bases lying between them. The CDR3 consists of 14 residues. Germline CDR1 LNHNV, CDR2 YYDKDF (reference sequence). CDR3 sequence (DNA): TGTGCCACCAGCAGAGATCCGGGGGCTAATGAGCAGTTCTTC. Protein: CATSRDPGANEQFF.

This clonotype was detected only a few times. The rearrangement links TRBV7-8 to TRBJ1-2, with 8 bases that match TRBD1. Germline V lookup: CDR1 SGHVS, CDR2 FQNEAQ. The CDR3 loop spans 17 amino acids. The ends lost 3 bases at V and 4 bases at J; junction bases unmatched: 13. CDR3 DNA: TGTGCCAGCAGCTTTAGCCAGGGGGCCACCGCCGCCTATGGCTACACCTTC. This translates into CASSFSQGATAAYGYTF.

This clonotype was counted ten times or more. The rearrangement links TRBV4-1 to TRBJ1-5, with 8 bases lining up with TRBD1. V lost 0 bases to trimming and J lost 5 bases; unmatched junction nucleotides: 6. Looked up from germline, CDR1 is MGHRA and CDR2 is YSYEKL. The CDR3 spans 16 residues. In nucleotides, the CDR3 is TGCGCCAGCAGCCAAGATGAAACAGGGGGGCATCAGCCCCAGCATTTT. Translation: CASSQDETGGHQPQHF.

This clonotype was counted at least ten times. The chain joins TRBV6-4 to TRBJ2-3; TRBD1 matches at 10 bases. In germline, CDR1 is MRHNA, CDR2 SNTAGT. The CDR3 extends over 15 amino acids. The trim removed 3 bases at V and 1 base at J, leaving 1 base unmatched. CDR3 amino acids: CASSEGTGGTDTQYF. In nucleotides, the CDR3 is TGTGCCAGCAGTGAGGGGACAGGGGGCACAGATACGCAGTATTTT.

In this sample, this clonotype turned up a few times. This chain uses TRBV11-2 with TRBJ1-1, with a tentative D call TRBD1 (6 bases). This CDR3 contains 15 residues. Germline values: CDR1 SGHAT, CDR2 FQNNGV. The V end lost 5 bases, the J end lost 6 bases, and 19 bases lay between the germline ends. DNA for the CDR3: TGTGCCAGCAGCCCCTCACAGGGAGGAGCGGCTGAAGCTTTCTTT. It translates to CASSPSQGGAAEAFF.

V usage is TRBV7-2 and J usage is TRBJ1-1, with a weak D call TRBD1 (6 bases). Germline CDR1 reads SGHTA; CDR2 reads FQGNSA. Trimming took off 5 bases at V and 1 base at J, with 14 bases between the two ends. The CDR3 totals 15 residues. The CDR3 here is CASSPSDRWNTEAFF. The CDR3 DNA reads as TGTGCCAGCAGCCCGTCCGACAGGTGGAACACTGAAGCTTTCTTT.

The chain employs TRBV20-1 and TRBJ2-3; D perhaps matches TRBD2 (7 bases). V was pared by 5 bases and J by 3 bases, with 15 bases between. CDR3 length: 14 residues. Germline V gene lookup returns CDR1 DFQATT and CDR2 SNEGSKA (reference sequence). CDR3 DNA: TGCAGTGCTCTCGAGGGGGGGCCAACAGATACGCAGTATTTT. Translation: CSALEGGPTDTQYF.

This clonotype came up a few times. J is TRBJ2-7 and V is TRBV18, with D possibly matching TRBD1 (6 bases). Trimming shortened V by 4 bases and J by 2 bases, and 18 bases separated the two germline ends. Per germline, CDR1 KGHSH and CDR2 LQKENI. This CDR3 has 16 residues. CDR3 loop: CASSRDVGTRAYEQYF. The CDR3 nucleotides read TGTGCCAGCTCACGCGATGTGGGGACACGAGCCTACGAGCAGTACTTC.

This clonotype has ten or more counts. The chain couples TRBV9 to TRBJ1-6; the D gene is possibly TRBD1 (6 bases). Trimming cost V 0 bases and J 7 bases, with 14 bases left between them. CDR1 is SGDLS and CDR2 is YYNGEE in the germline V gene. CDR3 length: 16 amino acids. CDR3 bases: TGTGCCAGCAGCGTAGATGGAACAGGGAGGAATTCACCCCTCCACTTT. It specifies CASSVDGTGRNSPLHF.